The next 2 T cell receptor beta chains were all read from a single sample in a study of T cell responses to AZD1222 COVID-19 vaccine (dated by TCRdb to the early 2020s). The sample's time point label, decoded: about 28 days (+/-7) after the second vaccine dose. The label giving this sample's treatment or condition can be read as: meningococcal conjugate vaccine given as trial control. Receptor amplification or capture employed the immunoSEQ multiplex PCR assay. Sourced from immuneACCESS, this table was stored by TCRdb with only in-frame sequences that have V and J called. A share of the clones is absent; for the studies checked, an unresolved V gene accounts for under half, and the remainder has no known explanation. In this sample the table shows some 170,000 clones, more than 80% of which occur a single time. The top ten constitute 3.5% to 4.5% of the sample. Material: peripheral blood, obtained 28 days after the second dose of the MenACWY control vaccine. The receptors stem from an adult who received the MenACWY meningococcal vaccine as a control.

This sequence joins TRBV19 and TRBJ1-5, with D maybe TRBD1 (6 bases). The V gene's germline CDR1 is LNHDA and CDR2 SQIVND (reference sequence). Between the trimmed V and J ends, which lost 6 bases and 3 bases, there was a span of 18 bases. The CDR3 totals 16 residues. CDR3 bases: TGTGCCAGTAGAACCGGAGACAGGCGGTACAATCAGCCCCAGCATTTT. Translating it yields CASRTGDRRYNQPQHF.

The CDR3 nucleotides read TGTGCCAGCAGTCAGGACAGGGGGCGGAAGTATGGCTACACCTTC. It yields the protein CASSQDRGRKYGYTF. The V and J genes are TRBV28 and TRBJ1-2, with TRBD1 identical over 11 bases. The V gene's germline CDR1 is MDHEN and CDR2 SYDVKM. This CDR3 is built from 15 residues. Losses at the gene ends were 5 bases for V and 5 bases for J; bases not matched to a gene: 7.